These 5 T cell receptor beta chains came from one sample sequenced in a study of cytomegalovirus exposure and HLA in healthy donors. Researchers ran the PCR with 60 Vbeta and 13 Jbeta primers. Here immunoSEQ multiplex PCR was the method, and the copy in TCRdb shows in-frame clones only, minus some. The repertoire holds roughly 100,000 clones, with about two thirds as singletons. The sequenced sample consisted of PBMCs. These receptors were obtained from a woman aged 45-60 years in good health and CMV-seropositive.

Only a few counts were recorded for this clone. The chain combines TRBV2 with TRBJ2-2; 8 positions agree with TRBD2. Germline CDR1 SNHLY, CDR2 FYNNEI. The CDR3 loop spans 16 amino acids. Trimming took 1 base from V and 2 from J; bases not matched to a gene: 3. As DNA, the CDR3 is TGTGCCAGCAGTGAAGGGATAGCGGGAAACACCGGGGAGCTGTTTTTT. It specifies CASSEGIAGNTGELFF. Variable domain in full (rest from reference TRBV2 and TRBJ2-2): EPEVTQTPSHQVTQMGQEVILRCVPISNHLYFYWYRQILGQKVEFLVSFYNNEISEKSEIFDDQFSVERPDGSNFTLKIRSTKLEDSAMYFCASSEGIAGNTGELFFGEGSRLTVL.

The chain is built from TRBV15 and TRBJ2-2; D is ambiguous. Germline loops: CDR1 LNHNV, CDR2 YYDKDF (reference sequence). Trimming removed 3 bases at V and 2 bases at J, with 16 bases between. The CDR3 sequence is 17 residues long. The DNA of the CDR3 is TGTGCCACCAGCAGCCCGAGTCAAGCTCGAAACACCGGGGAGCTGTTTTTT. Its translation: CATSSPSQARNTGELFF.

The sample holds a few counts of this clone. In DNA, the CDR3 is TGCAGCGTTGATCTACCCTCCTACACCTTC. This sequence encodes CSVDLPSYTF. J is TRBJ1-2 and V is TRBV29-1; D ambiguous. The CDR3 totals 10 residues. Germline V gene lookup returns CDR1 SQVTM and CDR2 ANQGSEA. Trimming shortened V by 3 bases and J by 10 bases, and 9 bases separated the two germline ends. Filled out from reference TRBV29-1 and TRBJ1-2, the complete variable domain reads SAVISQKPSRDICQRGTSLTIQCQVDSQVTMMFWYRQQPGQSLTLIATANQGSEATYESGFVIDKFPISRPNLTFSTLTVSNMSPEDSSIYLCSVDLPSYTFGSGTRLTVV.

The chain has TRBV11-2 and TRBJ2-1; D gene uncertain. Trimming removed 9 bases at V and 0 bases at J, with 12 bases between. The CDR3 runs 14 residues. Germline lookup yields CDR1 SGHAT and CDR2 FQNNGV. The CDR3 region is CASLRTGSYNEQFF. CDR3 sequence (DNA): TGTGCCAGTCTTAGAACGGGCTCCTACAATGAGCAGTTCTTC.

The chain joins TRBV11-2 to TRBJ2-6, with D uncertain. The CDR3 extends over 18 amino acids. V was shortened by 0 bases and J by 0 bases, with 12 bases between the two germline ends. Germline CDR1 is SGHAT and CDR2 is FQNNGV. The CDR3 loop reads CASSLDLAVFSGANVLTF. The CDR3 DNA follows: TGTGCCAGCAGCTTAGATCTCGCAGTTTTCTCTGGGGCCAACGTCCTGACTTTC. Full variable domain (remainder filled in from reference TRBV11-2 and TRBJ2-6): EAGVAQSPRYKIIEKRQSVAFWCNPISGHATLYWYQQILGQGPKLLIQFQNNGVVDDSQLPKDRFSAERLKGVDSTLKIQPAKLEDSAVYLCASSLDLAVFSGANVLTFGAGSRLTVL.